The 23 T cell receptor beta chains given below trace back to one sample, sequenced in a study of CD4 T cells in relation to SARS-CoV-2 and coronaviruses. Their recognized antigens are unknown. Generated by immunoSEQ multiplex PCR, the TCRdb table keeps only in-frame clones and is missing some. The table has roughly 20,000 clones, about three fifths seen once. The unexposed donors gave CD4+ T cells in about 2011-2018, prior to COVID-19. The cells were cultured for 10 days before CD4+ T cells were isolated. What was sequenced was CD4+ T cells from PBMCs, cultured in vitro. The receptors shown here come from a human donor in good health.

Regarding this clone: This specimen includes other DNA sequences encoding the same CDR3. J is TRBJ1-2 and V is TRBV7-9; D unclear. This CDR3 contains 11 residues. The germline V gene encodes CDR1 SEHNR and CDR2 FQNEAQ (reference sequence). The V gene lost 6 bases and the J gene lost 5 bases, with 7 bases spanning the gap. The CDR3 sequence: CASSRSYGYTF. The CDR3 nucleotides are TGTGCCAGCAGTCGTTCTTATGGCTACACCTTC.

The chain couples TRBV7-6 to TRBJ2-3; 9 nucleotides line up with TRBD1. V shed 5 bases and J 4 bases; nucleotides not matched to a gene: 7. The CDR3 covers 15 residues. CDR1 is SGHVS, CDR2 FNYEAQ, per germline. The CDR3 is CASSPSGQGPDTQYF. CDR3 in DNA: TGTGCCAGCAGCCCCTCGGGACAGGGCCCAGATACGCAGTATTTT. The variable domain in full, with the rest retrieved from reference TRBV7-6 and TRBJ2-3, is GAGVSQSPRYKVTKRGQDVALRCDPISGHVSLYWYRQALGQGPEFLTYFNYEAQQDKSGLPNDRFSAERPEGSISTLTIQRTEQRDSAMYRCASSPSGQGPDTQYFGPGTRLTVL.

As to this clone: An end of the junction does not agree with germline; a read error may underlie this. This sequence joins TRBV6-2 or TRBV6-3 and TRBJ2-7; 8 positions agree with TRBD2. The CDR3 is made up of 13 amino acids. Germline CDR1 and CDR2: MNHEY and SVGEGT. CDR3 sequence reads: CASSYGIGLALNF. The CDR3 region has the DNA TGTGCCAGCAGTTACGGAATCGGACTAGCCCTAAACTTC.

This chain links TRBV7-3 with TRBJ2-2; D not resolved. V shed 4 bases and J shed 4 bases, with 7 bases lying between them. The CDR3 covers 13 residues. Germline V gives CDR1 SGHTA, CDR2 FQGTGA. The CDR3 spells CASSSGPTGELFF. The CDR3 region has the DNA TGTGCCAGCAGCTCAGGTCCCACCGGGGAGCTGTTTTTT.

J is TRBJ2-7 and V is TRBV4-2, with 7 bases identical to TRBD1. V was pared by 2 bases and J by 0 bases, with 4 bases of the junction left unmatched. The CDR3 has 15 residues. From germline, CDR1 is LGHNA and CDR2 YNFKEQ. The CDR3 DNA is TGTGCCAGCAGCCAACAACAGGGGACCTCCTACGAGCAGTACTTC. It encodes CASSQQQGTSYEQYF.

This clone is classed as medium-sized. V usage is TRBV4-2 and J usage is TRBJ1-4; a weak D match, TRBD1 (6 bases). This CDR3 comprises 15 residues. Germline CDR1 LGHNA, CDR2 YNFKEQ. The V and J ends lost 0 bases and 5 bases respectively, with 10 bases between them. DNA of the CDR3: TGTGCCAGCAGCCAAGATCGGGGGGCAAATGAAAAACTGTTTTTT. This codes for CASSQDRGANEKLFF.

This rearrangement joins TRBV6-9 to TRBJ2-7; 11 bases fit TRBD2. Germline V gives CDR1 MNHGY, CDR2 SVAAGI. The CDR3 loop spans 15 amino acids. V was pared by 11 bases and J by 6 bases, with 15 bases of the junction left unmatched. As DNA, the CDR3 is TGTGCCGGACGTAATAGCGGGAGGGGGAATTCCGAGCAGTACTTC. Residues: CAGRNSGRGNSEQYF.

V is TRBV11-2 and J is TRBJ2-3, with TRBD2 matching 12 bases. CDR1 and CDR2 from the germline V gene are SGHAT and FQNNGV. This CDR3 comprises 16 residues. The J segment lost 4 bases and the V segment lost 3 bases, leaving 5 bases of the junction unmatched. The CDR3 DNA reads as TGTGCCAGCAGCTTGGGAGCTAGCGGGAGGGCAGATACGCAGTATTTT. This codes for CASSLGASGRADTQYF.

In its sample, this clone is medium-sized (0.01 to 0.1%). The J gene is TRBJ2-2, the V gene TRBV2; 10 nucleotides agree with TRBD2. After removal of 3 bases from V and 1 base from J, the junction contained 2 bases not matched to a gene. Germline V gives CDR1 SNHLY, CDR2 FYNNEI. The CDR3 runs to 16 residues. CDR3 in amino acids: CASSEWTSGNTGELFF. Written as DNA, the CDR3 is TGTGCCAGCAGTGAGTGGACTAGCGGGAACACCGGGGAGCTGTTTTTT.

V usage is TRBV2 and J usage is TRBJ2-1; tentatively, D is TRBD1 or TRBD2 (5 bases each). This CDR3 contains 13 residues. The V gene lost 6 bases and the J gene lost 2 bases, with 8 bases spanning the gap. CDR1 and CDR2 from the germline V gene are SNHLY and FYNNEI. CDR3 in DNA: TGTGCCAGCAGCGGGACCCCCTACAATGAGCAGTTCTTC. Translated: CASSGTPYNEQFF.

This chain's CDR3 is CASSLSSTSEQYF. The CDR3 DNA reads TGTGCCAGCAGCTTATCGTCTACTAGCGAGCAGTACTTC. The chain recombines TRBV7-2 with TRBJ2-7; D is possibly TRBD2 (5 bases). The CDR3 length is 13 residues. CDR1 and CDR2 (germline): SGHTA, FQGNSA. V shed 2 bases and J shed 6 bases, with 11 bases lying between them.

This chain joins TRBV20-1 and TRBJ2-5; D is unresolved. Trimming left V 6 bases short and J 2 bases short, with 7 bases between. Germline-derived CDR1 and CDR2 are DFQATT and SNEGSKA (reference sequence). The CDR3 has 11 amino acids. CDR3 nucleotide sequence: TGCAGTGCCACCTCACAAGAGACCCAGTACTTC. The encoded protein is CSATSQETQYF.

This clone has a single count. This CDR3 reads CASRDPGLATDTQYF. CDR3 bases: TGCGCCAGCAGAGACCCGGGACTAGCCACAGATACGCAGTATTTT. The chain uses TRBV10-2 and TRBJ2-3, with TRBD2 matching over 9 bases. There are 15 residues in the CDR3. Germline CDR1 WSHSY, CDR2 SAAADI. V dropped 6 bases and J dropped 2; count of bases not matched to a gene: 6.

The rearrangement links TRBV10-3 to TRBJ1-2; possibly TRBD1 for D (6 bases). This CDR3 is 14 amino acids long. Germline CDR1 reads ENHRY; CDR2 reads SYGVKD. Trimming removed 10 bases at V and 4 bases at J, with 19 bases between. CDR3 coding DNA: TGTGCCAGTCTGGGGCAGGGGAACTTCTATGGCTACACCTTC. This sequence encodes CASLGQGNFYGYTF.

The chain uses TRBV5-1 and TRBJ2-3; D possibly corresponds to TRBD1 (5 bases). The CDR3 sequence is 13 residues long. The germline V and J ends were trimmed by 0 bases and 8 bases, with 10 bases remaining between them. Germline loops: CDR1 SGHRS, CDR2 YFSETQ. The CDR3 nucleotides read TGCGCCAGCAGCTTGGAGGGGCTGGTTACGCAGTATTTT. Translated, it gives CASSLEGLVTQYF. Full variable domain (rest looked up from reference TRBV5-1 and TRBJ2-3): KAGVTQTPRYLIKTRGQQVTLSCSPISGHRSVSWYQQTPGQGLQFLFEYFSETQRNKGNFPGRFSGRQFSNSRSEMNVSTLELGDSALYLCASSLEGLVTQYFGPGTRLTVL.

The chain links TRBV28 to TRBJ1-2; perhaps TRBD1 as D (5 bases). Trimming left V 4 bases short and J 5 bases short, with 17 bases between. CDR1 and CDR2 (germline): MDHEN, SYDVKM. The CDR3 has 15 amino acids. In DNA form, the CDR3 reads TGTGCCAGCAGTTCTGACATGGGGAGGGGATATGGCTACACCTTC. Protein product: CASSSDMGRGYGYTF.

DNA for the CDR3: TGTGCCAGCAGCAAATTTCCTGCGGGACAGGTTACCTACGAGCAGTACTTC. Residues: CASSKFPAGQVTYEQYF. The rearrangement links TRBV21-1 to TRBJ2-7; TRBD1, the D gene given by the table, was not confirmed from the DNA. TRBV21-1 is listed as a pseudogene. This CDR3 comprises 17 residues.

The rearrangement uses TRBV7-9 and TRBJ1-2; D call uncertain. Trimming pared 3 bases from V and 6 bases from J, leaving 11 bases between. Germline assignment: CDR1 SEHNR and CDR2 FQNEAQ (reference sequence). There are 13 residues in the CDR3. This CDR3 reads CASSFGGDNGYTF. The CDR3, as DNA: TGTGCCAGCAGCTTTGGCGGGGATAATGGCTACACCTTC.

The table lists this clone with a few counts. This chain connects TRBV5-1 to TRBJ2-7; D might be TRBD1 (6 bases). Trimming stripped 0 bases from V and 6 bases from J, with 22 bases between. This CDR3 is 17 amino acids long. CDR1 and CDR2 from the germline V gene are SGHRS and YFSETQ. The CDR3 spells CASSLELQGSLTGEQYF. The CDR3 nucleotides read TGCGCCAGCAGCTTGGAATTACAGGGAAGTTTAACAGGCGAGCAGTACTTC.

The rearrangement links TRBV19 to TRBJ2-7; D is tentatively TRBD1 or TRBD2 (5 bases each). Germline-derived CDR1 and CDR2 are LNHDA and SQIVND (reference sequence). V gave up 1 base and J gave up 5 bases, with 6 bases separating them. The CDR3 spans 12 residues. The CDR3 sequence is CASSIAGHEQYF. The CDR3 region has the DNA TGTGCCAGTAGTATAGCGGGACACGAGCAGTACTTC.

V gene TRBV25-1 combines with J gene TRBJ1-5; a weak D match, TRBD1 (6 bases). V lost 2 bases and J 6 bases, leaving 8 bases between the germline ends. The CDR3 covers 13 residues. CDR1 and CDR2 (germline): MGHDK, SYGVNS. This CDR3 is CASSEQGPQPQHF. The CDR3 coding sequence is TGTGCCAGCAGTGAACAGGGGCCTCAGCCCCAGCATTTT.

This chain links TRBV27 with TRBJ2-3; 8 positions match TRBD1. The CDR3 runs 16 residues. After removal of 4 bases from V and 4 bases from J, the junction contained 10 bases not matched to a gene. Germline V gives CDR1 MNHEY, CDR2 SMNVEV (reference sequence). The DNA of the CDR3 is TGTGCCAGCAGTTGGGCGCCAGGCAGGGGGCCAGATACGCAGTATTTT. It specifies CASSWAPGRGPDTQYF.

This chain connects TRBV18 to TRBJ1-1; 9 bases map to TRBD1. Germline CDR1 and CDR2: KGHSH and LQKENI. Trimming at V came to 2 bases and at J to 4 bases, leaving 2 bases not matched to a gene. This CDR3 has 14 residues. As DNA, the CDR3 is TGTGCCAGCTCACCAGCGGACAGGGGCACTGAAGCTTTCTTT. It encodes CASSPADRGTEAFF.